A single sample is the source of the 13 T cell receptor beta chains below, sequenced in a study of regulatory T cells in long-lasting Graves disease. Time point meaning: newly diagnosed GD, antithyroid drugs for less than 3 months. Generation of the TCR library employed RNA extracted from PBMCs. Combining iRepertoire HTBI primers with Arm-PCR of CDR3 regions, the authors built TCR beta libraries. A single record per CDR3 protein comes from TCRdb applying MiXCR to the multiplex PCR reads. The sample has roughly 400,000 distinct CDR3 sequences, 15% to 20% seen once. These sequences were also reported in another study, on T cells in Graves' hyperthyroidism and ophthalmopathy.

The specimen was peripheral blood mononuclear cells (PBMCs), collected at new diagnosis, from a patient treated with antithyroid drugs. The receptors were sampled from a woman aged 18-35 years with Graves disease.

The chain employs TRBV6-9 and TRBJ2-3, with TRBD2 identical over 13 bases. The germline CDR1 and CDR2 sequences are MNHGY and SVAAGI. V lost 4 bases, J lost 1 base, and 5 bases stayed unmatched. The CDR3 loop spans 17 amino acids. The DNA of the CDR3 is TGTGCCAGCAGTTTCCCCGGACTAGCGGGGGGCACAGATACGCAGTATTTT. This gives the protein CASSFPGLAGGTDTQYF.

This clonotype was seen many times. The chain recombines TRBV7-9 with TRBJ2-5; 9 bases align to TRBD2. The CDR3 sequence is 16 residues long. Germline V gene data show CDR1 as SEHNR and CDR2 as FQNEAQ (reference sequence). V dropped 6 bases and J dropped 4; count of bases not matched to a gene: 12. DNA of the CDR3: TGTGCCAGCAGTTATAGCGGCGGGAGGGAGCGAGAGACCCAGTACTTC. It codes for CASSYSGGRERETQYF.

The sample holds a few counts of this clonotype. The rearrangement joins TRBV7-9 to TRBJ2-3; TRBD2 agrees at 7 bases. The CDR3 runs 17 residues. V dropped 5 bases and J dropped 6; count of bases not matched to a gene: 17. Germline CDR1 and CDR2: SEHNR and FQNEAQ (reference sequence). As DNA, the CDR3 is TGTGCCAGCAGCGGGATAGGAGTAGCGGGCTTGGGGGATACGCAGTATTTT. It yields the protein CASSGIGVAGLGDTQYF.

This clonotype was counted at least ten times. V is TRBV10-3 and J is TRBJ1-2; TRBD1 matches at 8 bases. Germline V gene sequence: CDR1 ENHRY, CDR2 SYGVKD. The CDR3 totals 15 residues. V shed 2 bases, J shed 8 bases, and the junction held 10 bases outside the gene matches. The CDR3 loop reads CAISEEGQALYGYTF. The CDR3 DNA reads TGTGCCATCAGTGAGGAGGGACAGGCATTGTACGGCTACACCTTC.

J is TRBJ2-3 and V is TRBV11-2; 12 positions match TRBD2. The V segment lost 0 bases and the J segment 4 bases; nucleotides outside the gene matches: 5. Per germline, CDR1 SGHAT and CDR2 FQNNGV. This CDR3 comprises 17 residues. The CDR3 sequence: CASSLDRLAGGPDTQYF. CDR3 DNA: TGTGCCAGCAGCTTAGATCGGCTAGCGGGAGGGCCAGATACGCAGTATTTT.

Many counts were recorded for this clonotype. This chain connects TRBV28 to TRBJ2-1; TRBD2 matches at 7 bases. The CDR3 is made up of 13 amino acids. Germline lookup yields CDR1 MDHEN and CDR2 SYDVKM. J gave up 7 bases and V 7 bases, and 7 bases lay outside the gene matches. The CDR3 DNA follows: TGTGCCAGCACCCTTTCAGCGGGGAATGAGCAGTTCTTC. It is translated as CASTLSAGNEQFF.

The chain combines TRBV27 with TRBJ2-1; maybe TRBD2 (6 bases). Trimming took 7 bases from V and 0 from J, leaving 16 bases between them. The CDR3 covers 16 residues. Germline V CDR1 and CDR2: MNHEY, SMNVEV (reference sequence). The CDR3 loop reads CASTGRRASSYNEQFF. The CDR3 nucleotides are TGTGCCAGCACGGGGAGGCGGGCGAGCTCCTACAATGAGCAGTTCTTC.

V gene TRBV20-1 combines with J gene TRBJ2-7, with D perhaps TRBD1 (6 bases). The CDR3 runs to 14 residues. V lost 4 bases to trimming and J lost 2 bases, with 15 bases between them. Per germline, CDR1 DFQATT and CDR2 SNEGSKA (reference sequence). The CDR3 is CSAKGGPATYEQYF. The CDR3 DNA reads TGCAGTGCTAAAGGGGGTCCGGCGACCTACGAGCAGTACTTC.

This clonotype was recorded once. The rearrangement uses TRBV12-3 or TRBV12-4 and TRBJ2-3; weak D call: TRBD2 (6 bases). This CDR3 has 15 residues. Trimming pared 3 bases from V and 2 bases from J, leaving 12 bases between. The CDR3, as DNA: TGTGCCAGCAGTTTTGGGACTCCCCCCACAGATACGCAGTATTTT. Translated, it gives CASSFGTPPTDTQYF.

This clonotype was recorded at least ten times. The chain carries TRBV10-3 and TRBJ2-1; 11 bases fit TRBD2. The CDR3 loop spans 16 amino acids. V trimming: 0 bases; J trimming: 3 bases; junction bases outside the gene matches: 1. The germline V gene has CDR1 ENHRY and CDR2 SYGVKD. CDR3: CAISESTSGIYNEQFF. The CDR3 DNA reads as TGTGCCATCAGTGAGTCGACTAGCGGGATCTACAATGAGCAGTTCTTC.

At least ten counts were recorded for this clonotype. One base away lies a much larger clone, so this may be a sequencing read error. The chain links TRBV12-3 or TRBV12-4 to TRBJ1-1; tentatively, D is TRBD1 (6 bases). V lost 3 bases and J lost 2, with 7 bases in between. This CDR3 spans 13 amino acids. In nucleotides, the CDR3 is TGTGCCAGCAGTTTGGGACATAACACTGAAGCTTTCTTT. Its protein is CASSLGHNTEAFF.

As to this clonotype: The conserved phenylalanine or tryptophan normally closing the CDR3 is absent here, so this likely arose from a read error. In DNA form, the CDR3 reads TGCAGTGCTAGGGGAGGGGCTTTCCTT. Translated, it gives CSARGGAFL. V and J are TRBV20-1 and TRBJ1-1, with D hard to call. Trimming removed 3 bases from V and 11 bases from J, with 7 bases in between. The germline CDR1 and CDR2 sequences are DFQATT and SNEGSKA (reference sequence). The length of the CDR3 is 9 residues.

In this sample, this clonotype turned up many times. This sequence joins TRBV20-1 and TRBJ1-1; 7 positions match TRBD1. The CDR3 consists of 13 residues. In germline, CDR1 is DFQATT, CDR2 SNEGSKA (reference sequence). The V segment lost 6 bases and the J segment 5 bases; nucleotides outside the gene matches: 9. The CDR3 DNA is TGCAGTGCAAACACAGGGGTAGAGACTGAAGCTTTCTTT. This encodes CSANTGVETEAFF.